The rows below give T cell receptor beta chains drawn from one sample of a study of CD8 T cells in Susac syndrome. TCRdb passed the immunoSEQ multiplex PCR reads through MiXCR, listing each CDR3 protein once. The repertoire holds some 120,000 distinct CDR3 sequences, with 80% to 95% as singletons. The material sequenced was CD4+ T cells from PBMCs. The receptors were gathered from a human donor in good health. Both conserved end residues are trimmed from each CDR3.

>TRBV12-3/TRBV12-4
ASSSGLSRAEAF
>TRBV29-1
SVVIGRSYEQY
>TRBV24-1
ATSEREGYNEQF
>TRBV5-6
ASSSPGGVDTEAF
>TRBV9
ASSGRDGSTDTQY
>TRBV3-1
ASSALGGRLSGANVLT
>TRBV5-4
ASSPNRGSLNLPDTQY
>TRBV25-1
ASSGTGNTGELF
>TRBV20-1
SANDLRGNSYNEQF
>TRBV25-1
ASSAEKLF
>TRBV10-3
AISERQNNQPQH
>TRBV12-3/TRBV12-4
ASSPGQSAWEQY
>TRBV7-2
ASSLEGGSGANVLT
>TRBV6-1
ASSARATGTEAF
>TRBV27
ASSLQRGPGTNEKLF
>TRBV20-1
SAVADLQETQY
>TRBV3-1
ASSQGLGDTEAF
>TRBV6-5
ASSYRFRQGSYEQY
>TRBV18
ASSSRPGQGLRGQETQY
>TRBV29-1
SVEGLPRGLYNEQF
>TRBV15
ATGNGILETQY
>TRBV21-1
ASSLLAGGRGSEQY
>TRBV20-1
SATRAGGSSREQY